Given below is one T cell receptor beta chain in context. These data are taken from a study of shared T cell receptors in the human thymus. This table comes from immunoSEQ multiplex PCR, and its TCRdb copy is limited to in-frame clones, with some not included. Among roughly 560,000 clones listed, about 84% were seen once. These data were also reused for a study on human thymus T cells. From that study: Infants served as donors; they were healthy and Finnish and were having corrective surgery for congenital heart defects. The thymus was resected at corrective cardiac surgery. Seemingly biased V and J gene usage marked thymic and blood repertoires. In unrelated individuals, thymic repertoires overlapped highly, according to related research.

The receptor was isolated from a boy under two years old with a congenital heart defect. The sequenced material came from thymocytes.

CDR3 in DNA: TGTGCCAGTAGTATGAACTTAGCTACCTACGAGCAGTACTTC. Translation: CASSMNLATYEQYF. The chain is built from TRBV19 and TRBJ2-7; D not resolved. Trimming removed 3 bases at V and 2 bases at J, with 11 bases between. The length of the CDR3 is 14 residues. The germline CDR1 and CDR2 sequences are LNHDA and SQIVND (reference sequence).